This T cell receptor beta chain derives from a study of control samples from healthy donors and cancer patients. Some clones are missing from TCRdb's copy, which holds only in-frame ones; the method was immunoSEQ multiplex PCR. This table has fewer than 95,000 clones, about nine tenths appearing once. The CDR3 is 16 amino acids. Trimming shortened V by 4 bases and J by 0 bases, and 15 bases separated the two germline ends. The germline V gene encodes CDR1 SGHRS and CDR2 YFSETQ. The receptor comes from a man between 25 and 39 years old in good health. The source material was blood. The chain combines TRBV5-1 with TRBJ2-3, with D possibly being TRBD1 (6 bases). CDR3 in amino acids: CASSLTRTESTDTQYF. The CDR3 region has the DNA TGCGCCAGCAGCCTAACTCGGACAGAGAGCACAGATACGCAGTATTTT.